One sample yielded the 18 T cell receptor beta chains listed below, sequenced in a study of T cell repertoires in cytomegalovirus infection (dated by TCRdb to the late 2010s). Sequencing instrument: Illumina HiSeq 1500. TCRdb redid the processing of the public reads, applying fastp at Q25 and MiXCR, and retained in-frame beta chains. Each entry merges the rows of one CDR3 protein and shows their most common DNA and genes. The sample table lists 150,000 to 200,000 distinct CDR3 sequences, under 30% of them with a count of one. The ten largest account for 31% of the sample. Source material: PBMCs. The receptors here all came from a human donor in good health (CMV status not recorded). Some clones in this sample may be carry-over from other donors' samples.

This clonotype was detected many times. The chain employs TRBV7-2 and TRBJ1-1; 8 nucleotides align to TRBD1. J gave up 7 bases and V 6 bases, and 10 bases lay outside the gene matches. Per the germline V gene, CDR1 is SGHTA and CDR2 is FQGNSA. The CDR3 sequence is 14 residues long. CDR3 amino acids: CASRSGQGGDEAFF. In DNA, the CDR3 is TGTGCCAGCAGGTCTGGACAGGGTGGCGATGAAGCTTTCTTT.

This chain connects TRBV5-1 to TRBJ1-4; possible D gene TRBD1, 5 bases. Between the trimmed V and J ends, which lost 4 bases and 4 bases, there was a span of 8 bases. The CDR3 has 13 residues. Germline V gene sequence: CDR1 SGHRS, CDR2 YFSETQ. DNA for the CDR3: TGCGCCAGCAGCGAGGGGTATAATGAAAAACTGTTTTTT. Residues: CASSEGYNEKLFF.

The chain employs TRBV5-4 and TRBJ1-6; D perhaps matches TRBD1 (5 bases). The CDR3 spans 16 residues. Germline values: CDR1 SGHNT, CDR2 YYREEE (reference sequence). V was trimmed by 4 bases and J by 7 bases, leaving 18 bases between them. The chain's CDR3 is CASSLNSGTENSPLHF. CDR3 bases: TGTGCCAGCAGCCTAAATTCCGGGACGGAGAATTCACCCCTCCACTTT.

This clonotype has more than one count but fewer than ten. The V call is TRBV7-2, the J call TRBJ1-6, with 10 nucleotides matching TRBD1. Germline V lookup: CDR1 SGHTA, CDR2 FQGNSA. The length of the CDR3 is 16 residues. With V trimmed by 3 bases and J by 6 bases, 5 bases remained unmatched. This CDR3 reads CASSFRTGGGNSPLHF. In DNA, the CDR3 is TGTGCCAGCAGCTTTAGGACAGGGGGAGGTAATTCACCCCTCCACTTT.

This clonotype was observed a few times. The chain uses TRBV7-6 and TRBJ1-5, with 9 bases aligning to TRBD1. The length of the CDR3 is 16 residues. Germline V gene lookup returns CDR1 SGHVS and CDR2 FNYEAQ. V was clipped by 3 bases and J by 6 bases; unmatched bases: 9. The CDR3 here is CASSFGAGGQGQPQHF. CDR3 DNA: TGTGCCAGCAGCTTTGGGGCAGGGGGACAGGGTCAGCCCCAGCATTTT.

In the case of this clonotype: This likely comes from a read error, as the CDR3 has no conserved phenylalanine or tryptophan at its end. The DNA is left out, because the CDR3 cannot be placed on it with certainty; the CDR3 is given as TCRdb lists it. CDR3 in amino acids: CASSEEASGVPFPKPFG. This sequence joins TRBV6-1 and TRBJ2-7; the D call TRBD1 from the table was never checked on the DNA. The CDR3 has 17 amino acids, counting both end residues. Germline V gene sequence: CDR1 MNHNS, CDR2 SASEGT.

This clonotype was detected a few times. J is TRBJ2-2 and V is TRBV6-2 or TRBV6-3; D not certain. V dropped 6 bases and J dropped 4 bases, with 9 bases sitting between them. The CDR3 length is 13 residues. From germline, CDR1 is MNHEY and CDR2 SVGEGT. The CDR3 sequence is CASRMWGTGELFF. The CDR3 DNA reads TGTGCCAGCAGGATGTGGGGCACCGGGGAGCTGTTTTTT.

Regarding this clonotype: A much larger clone sits a single nucleotide away, making a read error possible. This rearrangement joins TRBV7-2 to TRBJ1-1; no reliable D call. The CDR3 has 14 amino acids. Looked up from germline, CDR1 is SGHTA and CDR2 is FQGNSA. The DNA of the CDR3 is TGTGCCAGCAGCTTGACCTCCTTGAACAGTGAAGCTTTCTTT. It encodes CASSLTSLNSEAFF.

This clonotype was seen a handful of times. The V call is TRBV7-2, the J call TRBJ2-3, with 7 bases identical to TRBD1. Germline-derived CDR1 and CDR2 are SGHTA and FQGNSA. After removal of 4 bases from V and 2 bases from J, the junction contained 3 bases not matched to a gene. The CDR3 totals 14 residues. The CDR3 DNA reads TGTGCCAGCAGCTCGACAGGGAACACAGATACGCAGTATTTT. Residues: CASSSTGNTDTQYF.

This clonotype appeared a few times. V usage is TRBV6-5 and J usage is TRBJ2-5; 11 nucleotides match TRBD2. In germline, CDR1 is MNHEY, CDR2 SVGAGI. Trimming took 4 bases from V and 2 from J; bases not matched to a gene: 6. The CDR3 is 16 amino acids. CDR3 nucleotide sequence: TGTGCCAGCAGTTCTTATAGCGGGGGGGTTCAAGAGACCCAGTACTTC. Encoded protein: CASSSYSGGVQETQYF.

In this sample, this clonotype turned up a few times. The chain couples TRBV4-1 to TRBJ1-4, with a tentative D call TRBD1 (5 bases). Germline CDR1 reads MGHRA; CDR2 reads YSYEKL. Trimming shortened V by 2 bases and J by 8 bases, and 12 bases separated the two germline ends. CDR3 length: 14 amino acids. CDR3: CASSQWQGEEKLFF. CDR3 sequence (DNA): TGCGCCAGCAGCCAATGGCAGGGTGAAGAAAAACTGTTTTTT.

This chain joins TRBV7-3 and TRBJ1-1; D is uncertain. The ends were cut back, 5 bases at V and 4 bases at J, with 11 bases in the middle. CDR1 and CDR2 from the germline V gene are SGHTA and FQGTGA. This CDR3 contains 13 residues. The CDR3 protein is CASSPGVGTEAFF. DNA for the CDR3: TGTGCCAGCAGCCCCGGGGTAGGCACTGAAGCTTTCTTT. The whole variable domain, filled in from reference TRBV7-3 and TRBJ1-1, reads GAGVSQTPSNKVTEKGKYVELRCDPISGHTALYWYRQSLGQGPEFLIYFQGTGAADDSGLPNDRFFAVRPEGSVSTLKIQRTERGDSAVYLCASSPGVGTEAFFGQGTRLTVV.

The genes are TRBV5-6 and TRBJ1-5; D not resolved. The CDR3 runs 14 residues. Trimming stripped 4 bases from V and 4 bases from J, with 12 bases between. Germline values: CDR1 SGHDT, CDR2 YYEEEE. In DNA form, the CDR3 reads TGTGCCAGCAGCCTGGGTGGGGTTAATCAGCCCCAGCATTTT. Translation: CASSLGGVNQPQHF.

This clonotype was found a few times. The V gene is TRBV28, the J gene TRBJ1-6; D is unclear. Trimming removed 5 bases at V and 10 bases at J, with 12 bases between. The CDR3 runs to 13 residues. Per the germline V gene, CDR1 is MDHEN and CDR2 is SYDVKM. CDR3 residues: CASSLERRSPLHF. Written as DNA, the CDR3 is TGTGCCAGCAGTCTTGAAAGGAGATCACCCCTCCACTTT.

This clonotype has only a few counts. This chain links TRBV6-5 with TRBJ1-2; the D is unclear. V dropped 6 bases and J dropped 8 bases, with 16 bases sitting between them. This CDR3 region has 13 residues. Germline V gene sequence: CDR1 MNHEY, CDR2 SVGAGI. Here the CDR3 reads CASSADAGRGYTF. Written as DNA, the CDR3 is TGTGCCAGCAGCGCCGACGCGGGTCGGGGCTACACCTTC.

This clonotype has only a few counts. The chain has TRBV19 and TRBJ2-5; D unresolved. Trimming took off 0 bases at V and 1 base at J, with 3 bases between the two ends. The germline CDR1 and CDR2 sequences are LNHDA and SQIVND (reference sequence). There are 13 residues in the CDR3. The CDR3 sequence is CASSIDSQETQYF. CDR3 DNA sequence: TGTGCCAGTAGTATAGACAGCCAAGAGACCCAGTACTTC.

V usage is TRBV6-2 or TRBV6-3 and J usage is TRBJ2-5; 7 nucleotides align to TRBD1. V was clipped by 7 bases and J by 3 bases; unmatched bases: 8. Germline-derived CDR1 and CDR2 are MNHEY and SVGEGT. The CDR3 totals 14 residues. CDR3 region: CASTPGTVEETQYF. The CDR3, as DNA: TGTGCCAGCACCCCCGGGACAGTCGAAGAGACCCAGTACTTC.

Worth noting for this clonotype: Since a much larger clone is just one base distant, this may be a read error. The chain uses TRBV7-9 and TRBJ1-2; 9 bases map to TRBD1. This CDR3 spans 13 amino acids. Germline lookup yields CDR1 SEHNR and CDR2 FQNEAQ (reference sequence). CDR3 DNA sequence: TGTGCCAGCAGCGGGGGACAGGGCTATGGCTACGCCTTC. Translating gives CASSGGQGYGYAF.